This T cell receptor beta chain was retrieved from a study of early T cells in non-severe SARS-CoV-2 infection. Study summary: RNA in bulk from unsorted whole blood was sequenced, and chains were unpaired.

Study-wide findings and caveats: Lookups in VDJdb leaned toward anti-spike CD8 responses and missed private and CD4 specificities.

Many counts were recorded for this clonotype. Antigen: not known. Separate cDNA molecules each had unique molecular identifiers attached to them. MiXCR was run by TCRdb on the 5' RACE reads, yielding one entry per CDR3 protein. The sample has tens of thousands of distinct CDR3 sequences, about 9.3% seen once; the top ten hold 4% to 5%. Trimming removed 5 bases at V and 2 bases at J, with 15 bases between. CDR1 and CDR2 from the germline V gene are SGHVS and FQNEAQ. There are 15 residues in the CDR3. The clonotype was recovered from an adult who was a healthcare worker with PCR-confirmed SARS-CoV-2 infection or an uninfected control (not recorded which). Sequenced input: whole blood. The gene calls are TRBV7-8 and TRBJ1-1, with a possible D match to TRBD1 (6 bases). CDR3 loop: CASSLQTGRNTEAFF. The CDR3 nucleotides read TGTGCCAGCAGCCTTCAGACAGGACGTAACACTGAAGCTTTCTTT.